The 13 T cell receptor beta chains reported below all come from one sample, sequenced in a study of PD-1 blockade in classical Hodgkin lymphoma. The repertoire was sequenced with immunoSEQ multiplex PCR; TCRdb's copy has only in-frame clones and lacks some. Counted here are about 54,000 clones, under 95% occurring once; the ten biggest clones make up 8% to 13%. All patients relapsed after autologous stem cell transplantation, and brentuximab vedotin exposure varied. The source was peripheral blood mononuclear cells (PBMCs), collected before the second cycle of nivolumab. Every receptor here comes from a human donor with classical Hodgkin lymphoma.

The chain couples TRBV9 to TRBJ2-7; D is ambiguous. The CDR3 sequence is 11 residues long. Trimming shortened V by 5 bases and J by 6 bases, and 9 bases separated the two germline ends. The germline V gene has CDR1 SGDLS and CDR2 YYNGEE. The CDR3 nucleotides are TGTGCCAGCAGTACAATGGGCGAGCAGTACTTC. This encodes CASSTMGEQYF.

The V call is TRBV6-1, the J call TRBJ1-2, with 9 positions matching TRBD1. The CDR3 covers 17 residues. The trim removed 0 bases at V and 0 bases at J, leaving 5 bases unmatched. Germline CDR1 MNHNS, CDR2 SASEGT. This chain's CDR3 is CASSEATGQGANYGYTF. The CDR3 DNA reads as TGTGCCAGCAGTGAAGCTACGGGACAGGGCGCTAACTATGGCTACACCTTC.

V gene TRBV11-1 combines with J gene TRBJ2-3; D gene unclear. CDR3 length: 14 residues. The V end was cut by 3 bases, the J end by 0 bases, with 7 bases between. Germline CDR1 SGHAT, CDR2 FQDESV (reference sequence). The CDR3 here is CASSLESSTDTQYF. The CDR3 nucleotides read TGTGCCAGCAGCTTGGAAAGTAGCACAGATACGCAGTATTTT.

V and J are TRBV5-1 and TRBJ2-3; 7 bases are a match to TRBD2. V trimming: 3 bases; J trimming: 3 bases; junction bases outside the gene matches: 1. This CDR3 region has 13 residues. Germline V lookup: CDR1 SGHRS, CDR2 YFSETQ. This CDR3 is CASSSGGTDTQYF. DNA of the CDR3: TGCGCCAGCAGCTCGGGGGGAACAGATACGCAGTATTTT.

This chain joins TRBV6-5 and TRBJ2-6, with D tentatively TRBD1 (6 bases). Germline V gene data show CDR1 as MNHEY and CDR2 as SVGAGI. There are 13 residues in the CDR3. Trimming left V 6 bases short and J 10 bases short, with 13 bases between. CDR3 residues: CASRQGPVNVLTF. The DNA of the CDR3 is TGTGCCAGCAGGCAGGGGCCCGTAAACGTCCTGACTTTC.

The genes are TRBV7-9 and TRBJ2-3, with D hard to call. Trimming removed 7 bases from V and 7 bases from J, with 12 bases in between. CDR1 is SEHNR and CDR2 is FQNEAQ in the germline V gene (reference sequence). The CDR3 length is 12 residues. The CDR3 DNA reads as TGTGCCAGCACCCTACTACCCTATACGCAGTATTTT. It codes for CASTLLPYTQYF.

The sample holds one count of this clone. J is TRBJ2-7 and V is TRBV7-9; D gene ambiguous. Germline V gene lookup returns CDR1 SEHNR and CDR2 FQNEAQ (reference sequence). Trimming shortened V by 1 base and J by 0 bases, and 10 bases separated the two germline ends. The CDR3 has 15 amino acids. The CDR3 coding sequence is TGTGCCAGCAGCTTAGAATCTGACGGCTCCTACGAGCAGTACTTC. This translates into CASSLESDGSYEQYF.

The chain couples TRBV5-1 to TRBJ2-3; D is unresolved. Trimming cost V 4 bases and J 4 bases, with 13 bases left between them. This CDR3 has 14 residues. The germline V gene has CDR1 SGHRS and CDR2 YFSETQ. CDR3 residues: CASSPEIGSDTQYF. The DNA for the CDR3 is TGCGCCAGCAGCCCAGAAATCGGATCAGATACGCAGTATTTT.

This clone was detected only once. The rearrangement uses TRBV19 and TRBJ2-1, with TRBD1 identical over 7 bases. CDR3 length equals 13 residues. Germline V gene sequence: CDR1 LNHDA, CDR2 SQIVND (reference sequence). Trimming at V came to 4 bases and at J to 9 bases, leaving 6 bases not matched to a gene. The CDR3 sequence: CASSTGTVGEQFF. The CDR3 bases are TGTGCCAGTAGTACCGGGACAGTGGGTGAGCAGTTCTTC.

The CDR3 nucleotides read TGTGCCAGCAGTGAGGGACTAGCGGGAGTAGATACGCAGTATTTT. This codes for CASSEGLAGVDTQYF. V usage is TRBV6-4 and J usage is TRBJ2-3; 14 nucleotides align to TRBD2. The length of the CDR3 is 15 residues. The germline V gene encodes CDR1 MRHNA and CDR2 SNTAGT. Trimming took 3 bases from V and 5 from J; bases not matched to a gene: 1.

The CDR3 sequence: CASRKLGGTYEQYF. The CDR3 coding sequence is TGTGCCAGCAGAAAGCTAGGGGGGACCTACGAGCAGTACTTC. The J gene is TRBJ2-7, the V gene TRBV27; D assignment may be TRBD1 or TRBD2 (6 bases each). V was pared by 6 bases and J by 2 bases, with 14 bases between. Germline loops: CDR1 MNHEY, CDR2 SMNVEV (reference sequence). The CDR3 sequence is 14 residues long.

The chain employs TRBV20-1 and TRBJ1-1; no clear D. V gave up 3 bases and J gave up 8 bases, with 10 bases separating them. CDR1 and CDR2 from the germline V gene are DFQATT and SNEGSKA (reference sequence). This CDR3 comprises 11 residues. This CDR3 reads CSARGDAEAFF. The CDR3 DNA is TGCAGTGCTAGGGGAGATGCGGAAGCTTTCTTT.

The V gene is TRBV5-1, the J gene TRBJ2-7; D gene unclear. V lost 3 bases and J 3 bases, leaving 10 bases between the germline ends. In germline, CDR1 is SGHRS, CDR2 YFSETQ. The length of the CDR3 is 13 residues. The CDR3: CASSSARFYEQYF. The CDR3 nucleotides are TGCGCCAGCAGCTCGGCCAGGTTCTACGAGCAGTACTTC.